This T cell receptor (beta chain) stems from a study of blood T cells in healthy people across ages. CDR1 and CDR2 from the germline V gene are ENHRY and SYGVKD. V gave up 6 bases and J gave up 11 bases, with 11 bases separating them. The CDR3 runs to 12 residues. This clonotype occurred once. A second PCR of roughly 7 to 11 cycles used a sample-barcoded 5' primer and a J-beta primer mix. MiXCR, run by TCRdb on the 5' RACE reads, gives a single entry per CDR3 protein. The repertoire has about 680,000 distinct CDR3 sequences, around 48% of them found once; the top ten carry 25% to 35%. The J gene is TRBJ1-6, the V gene TRBV10-3, with D unclear. The origin of this receptor is an older woman in good health. Sequencing was done on a sample of blood. DNA of the CDR3: TGTGCCATCAGCCCGGGAGTTCCACCCCTCCACTTT. This encodes CAISPGVPPLHF.